This T cell receptor (beta chain) comes out of a study of T cell responses to AZD1222 COVID-19 vaccine (dated by TCRdb to the early 2020s). For context, the study as a whole: AZD1222 recipients given second doses at about 4 weeks or at about 12 weeks were pooled, since spike-specific TCR depth and breadth were not found to differ between the two schedules. TCR sequencing covered more than 230 trial participants: nearly 210 given two doses of AZD1222 and approximately 26 given two doses of MenACWY control vaccine. Enrollment into the trials was organized by age into subgroups of 18-55, 56-69 and 70-plus years, and those subgroups contained 148, 28 and 57 TCR-sequenced participants, respectively.

This sample's time point label indicates: baseline before first vaccination. Samples from vaccinated people were obtained from the UK trials COV001 and COV002, which included a single-blind randomized controlled phase 2/3 trial of AZD1222 (ChAdOx1 nCoV-19) in healthy adults. For TCRbeta chain sequencing, PBMC samples were collected from trial participants at day 0 and at day 28 after the second dose. Broad study findings and their caveats: Conclusions about previously exposed vaccinees are limited because only a handful of AZD1222 recipients were SARS-CoV-2 seropositive at baseline. Nearly half of unique spike-specific TCRs reportedly recognized epitopes outside regions mutated in the B.1.351 and B.1.1.7 variants. After two AZD1222 doses, both the breadth and the depth of spike-specific TCRs were significantly higher than at day 0 and than in MenACWY recipients. Because no day 14 peak-response samples were available, repertoires were characterized only after the peak T cell response. The whole spike protein was spanned by vaccine-associated CD4 TCRs, and dominant responses were seen in regions 160-218 and 743-854. Participants were mostly white British and included more females than males, and it was suggested by the authors that clonal diversity may have been underestimated. In the small 56-69-year group, the increase in depth fell short of significance, most likely because of low power.

The CDR3 regions of human TCRbeta chains were analyzed by immunosequencing. Processing in the source paper ran as follows. Repertoire TCRs were checked for matches against a reference library of SARS-CoV-2-specific TCRs that had been generated using the MIRA antigen-specificity platform. Breadth meant the fraction of unique TCRs that were SARS-CoV-2-associated, whereas depth meant the fraction of total T cells that were SARS-CoV-2-associated. Using the MIRA data, every spike-specific TCR was mapped to the spike region that the TCR reacted to and assigned to either a CD4 or a CD8 class. Log10-transformed breadth and depth values were compared by one-way ANOVA with Sidak's multiple comparisons tests. TCRdb stores this immuneACCESS table with in-frame sequences only. Part of the clones is absent; in the studies checked, under half of the shortfall reflects unresolved V genes, and no reason is known for the rest. V, J and clone size derive from that table, while D and trimming were established from the DNA sequence. The sample table holds under 150,000 clones, of which over 75% were seen once. 3% to 4% of the sample belongs to the ten largest clones.

Remarks on this clone: Which antigen it targets is not known. Per-base qualities were not stored, and no clone one base away is much larger.

The sequences come from peripheral blood, collected on day 0 of AZD1222 vaccination. The receptor was derived from an adult in good health.

The DNA reads TGTGCCAGCATGGAAGGGGGTCAAGATTATGGCTACACCTTC. It translates as CASMEGGQDYGYTF. The sequence links TRBV6-5 to TRBJ1-2, with a tentative D gene TRBD1 over 6 matching bases. CDR1 is given as MNHEY and CDR2 as SVGAGI, both from the germline V gene. From its cysteine to its phenylalanine, the CDR3 spans 14 amino acids. Only CDR3 DNA remains: 42 bases, in frame from the first base. V was cut back by 7 bases and J by 5 bases, leaving a gap of 17 bases between them.